One sample yielded the 24 T cell receptor beta chains listed below, sequenced in a study of identical twins' blood T cells. One entry per CDR3 protein, called by TCRdb with MiXCR from the 5' RACE reads. In the table there are around 380,000 distinct CDR3 sequences, more than 25% of which are singletons. Sequencing was performed on PBMCs. These receptors were taken from a woman between 18 and 50 years old in good health.

This clonotype was counted a few times. This chain links TRBV10-3 with TRBJ2-7; unclear D gene. With 0 bases removed from V and 7 bases from J, the gap between germline ends came to 7 bases. The CDR3 totals 12 residues. In germline, CDR1 is ENHRY, CDR2 SYGVKD. The chain's CDR3 is CAISESREEQYF. CDR3 nucleotides: TGTGCCATCAGTGAGTCTAGGGAAGAGCAGTACTTC.

This clonotype was counted ten times or more. The chain employs TRBV6-4 and TRBJ1-1, with D uncertain. The CDR3 runs 13 residues. Looked up from germline, CDR1 is MRHNA and CDR2 is SNTAGT. V was shortened by 4 bases and J by 1 base, with 7 bases between the two germline ends. The CDR3 loop reads CASSVLQNTEAFF. CDR3 DNA sequence: TGTGCCAGCAGTGTATTACAGAACACTGAAGCTTTCTTT.

Regarding this clonotype: This may arise from a read error, as a much more abundant clone is one base away. This CDR3 is CASSIPRTGINGYTF. In DNA, the CDR3 is TGTGCCAGTAGTATCCCTCGAACAGGGATTAATGGCTACACCTTC. This rearrangement joins TRBV19 to TRBJ1-2; weak D call: TRBD1 (6 bases). Germline CDR1 is LNHDA and CDR2 is SQIVND (reference sequence). The CDR3 runs 15 residues. V lost 3 bases, J lost 6 bases, and 17 bases lay in between.

With regard to this clonotype: A read error is possible here, since a much larger clone lies one base away. The chain couples TRBV2 to TRBJ1-5; TRBD1 matches 8 bases. Per the germline V gene, CDR1 is SNHLY and CDR2 is FYNNEI. The CDR3 spans 16 residues. This CDR3 reads CSSSEQMGQVNQPQHF. The CDR3 bases are TGTTCCAGCAGTGAACAGATGGGACAGGTAAATCAGCCCCAGCATTTT.

The rearrangement uses TRBV2 and TRBJ1-2, with TRBD1 matching over 12 bases. The J segment lost 2 bases and the V segment lost 6 bases, leaving 4 bases of the junction unmatched. This CDR3 region has 15 residues. Germline-derived CDR1 and CDR2 are SNHLY and FYNNEI. Here the CDR3 DNA reads TGTGCCAGCAGCAAAGGGACAGGGGGCAACTATGGCTACACCTTC. This encodes CASSKGTGGNYGYTF.

This clonotype was seen a handful of times. The rearrangement links TRBV5-1 to TRBJ1-1; 9 bases align to TRBD1. This CDR3 contains 15 residues. In germline, CDR1 is SGHRS, CDR2 YFSETQ. With V trimmed by 3 bases and J by 5 bases, 8 bases remained unmatched. CDR3 in amino acids: CASSWDRAKGTEAFF. The CDR3 bases are TGCGCCAGCAGCTGGGACAGGGCTAAAGGGACTGAAGCTTTCTTT.

The rearrangement uses TRBV20-1 and TRBJ1-1, with no clear D. The CDR3 has 14 residues. Deletions cut 6 bases from V and 5 bases from J, with 19 bases between. Germline V gives CDR1 DFQATT, CDR2 SNEGSKA (reference sequence). DNA for the CDR3: TGCAGTGCGTCTACGAGACACCCCAAGACTGAAGCTTTCTTT. This gives the protein CSASTRHPKTEAFF.

Ten or more counts support this clonotype. The V gene is TRBV29-1, the J gene TRBJ1-1, with D unresolved. CDR3 length: 15 residues. The V end lost 5 bases, the J end lost 6 bases, and 22 bases lay between the germline ends. From germline, CDR1 is SQVTM and CDR2 ANQGSEA. The CDR3 DNA sequence: TGCAGCGTTACGGGGTCAGCCCAAACATTGGCTGAAGCTTTCTTT. Protein: CSVTGSAQTLAEAFF. The entire variable domain, with the rest obtained from reference TRBV29-1 and TRBJ1-1, is as follows: SAVISQKPSRDICQRGTSLTIQCQVDSQVTMMFWYRQQPGQSLTLIATANQGSEATYESGFVIDKFPISRPNLTFSTLTVSNMSPEDSSIYLCSVTGSAQTLAEAFFGQGTRLTVV.

This clonotype has only a few counts. The chain carries TRBV9 and TRBJ2-2, with D hard to call. Germline V gives CDR1 SGDLS, CDR2 YYNGEE. This CDR3 has 13 residues. V gave up 0 bases and J gave up 4 bases, with 4 bases separating them. CDR3 nucleotide sequence: TGTGCCAGCAGCGTAGATACCACCGGGGAGCTGTTTTTT. Its protein product is CASSVDTTGELFF.

This clonotype has at least ten counts. The chain carries TRBV20-1 and TRBJ2-1; D gene ambiguous. The germline V and J ends were trimmed by 0 bases and 5 bases, with 8 bases remaining between them. Germline V gene sequence: CDR1 DFQATT, CDR2 SNEGSKA (reference sequence). This CDR3 is 13 amino acids long. CDR3 residues: CSAREILHNEQFF. DNA of the CDR3: TGCAGTGCTAGAGAGATCCTCCACAATGAGCAGTTCTTC.

This clonotype was recorded at least ten times. The chain recombines TRBV5-1 with TRBJ2-1, with D unresolved. The CDR3 extends over 11 amino acids. Germline V gene data show CDR1 as SGHRS and CDR2 as YFSETQ. The V and J ends lost 2 bases and 8 bases respectively, with 5 bases between them. The CDR3 is CASSFGDEQFF. The CDR3 DNA is TGCGCCAGCAGCTTCGGAGATGAGCAGTTCTTC.

This chain uses TRBV29-1 with TRBJ1-2; D is unclear. The V gene's germline CDR1 is SQVTM and CDR2 ANQGSEA. The V and J ends lost 4 bases and 2 bases respectively, with 14 bases between them. CDR3 length: 14 amino acids. The CDR3: CSVVSGVENYGYTF. CDR3 DNA sequence: TGCAGCGTTGTCTCTGGGGTGGAAAACTATGGCTACACCTTC.

The rearrangement joins TRBV30 to TRBJ1-1; D not resolved. V was clipped by 0 bases and J by 6 bases, with 8 bases between them. Germline V gene sequence: CDR1 GTSNPN, CDR2 SVGIG (reference sequence). The CDR3 consists of 12 residues. The CDR3 nucleotides read TGTGCCTGGAGTGTACGAAATTCTGAAGCTTTCTTT. Residues: CAWSVRNSEAFF.

V is TRBV20-1 and J is TRBJ1-2, with no clear D. Looked up from germline, CDR1 is DFQATT and CDR2 is SNEGSKA (reference sequence). The V gene lost 3 bases and the J gene lost 2 bases, with 7 bases spanning the gap. The CDR3 has 12 amino acids. CDR3 DNA: TGCAGTGCTAGGAAGACGAACTATGGCTACACCTTC. Encoded protein: CSARKTNYGYTF.

In this sample, this clonotype turned up a few times. The chain uses TRBV20-1 and TRBJ1-1; TRBD1 matches at 7 bases. Germline V lookup: CDR1 DFQATT, CDR2 SNEGSKA (reference sequence). This CDR3 has 13 residues. J lost 6 bases, V lost 1 base, and 5 bases had no gene match. The CDR3 sequence is CSARATGVAEAFF. Here the CDR3 DNA reads TGCAGTGCTAGAGCTACAGGGGTAGCTGAAGCTTTCTTT.

This clonotype was detected many times. The chain links TRBV29-1 to TRBJ1-1, with a weak D call TRBD1 (6 bases). The germline gives CDR1 SQVTM, CDR2 ANQGSEA. The CDR3 sequence is 13 residues long. Between the trimmed V and J ends, which lost 5 bases and 1 base, there was a span of 11 bases. Here the CDR3 DNA reads TGCAGCGTTTACAGGGCCGGGAACACTGAAGCTTTCTTT. It translates to CSVYRAGNTEAFF.

This clonotype appeared a few times. This chain links TRBV12-5 with TRBJ1-1; D not certain. The germline CDR1 and CDR2 sequences are LGHNT and FRNRAP. The CDR3 is 15 residues long. The V gene lost 2 bases and the J gene lost 1 base, with 11 bases spanning the gap. CDR3 sequence: CASGLNRASNTEAFF. As DNA, the CDR3 is TGTGCTAGTGGTTTGAACCGCGCTTCGAACACTGAAGCTTTCTTT.

This clonotype appeared a few times. This rearrangement joins TRBV5-1 to TRBJ2-3; D tentatively reads TRBD1 or TRBD2 (5 bases each). Trimming took off 6 bases at V and 1 base at J, with 15 bases between the two ends. Per the germline V gene, CDR1 is SGHRS and CDR2 is YFSETQ. The CDR3 extends over 15 amino acids. The CDR3 reads CASIHNGARTDTQYF. The CDR3 region has the DNA TGCGCCAGCATTCATAACGGGGCCCGCACAGATACGCAGTATTTT.

The chain couples TRBV29-1 to TRBJ2-1; D gene ambiguous. Germline V gene sequence: CDR1 SQVTM, CDR2 ANQGSEA. V lost 1 base and J lost 0, with 7 bases in between. CDR3 length equals 14 residues. The CDR3: CSVEGPRSYNEQFF. In DNA form, the CDR3 reads TGCAGCGTTGAAGGCCCCCGCTCCTACAATGAGCAGTTCTTC.

Remarks on this clonotype: A much larger clone lies a single base off, so this may be a read error. The V call is TRBV5-4, the J call TRBJ2-3, with D possibly TRBD1 on 6 matching bases. CDR3 length equals 14 residues. Germline loops: CDR1 SGHNT, CDR2 YYREEE (reference sequence). For the CDR3, the DNA is TGTGCCGGCAGCTTGGACAGAGGCACAGATACGCAGTATTTT. Residues: CAGSLDRGTDTQYF.

CDR3 region: CASSLYLGSTEAFF. The CDR3 DNA is TGCGCCAGCAGCTTGTATCTAGGGAGCACTGAAGCTTTCTTT. The chain carries TRBV5-1 and TRBJ1-1, with unresolved D. This CDR3 is 14 amino acids long. Germline loops: CDR1 SGHRS, CDR2 YFSETQ. V gave up 1 base and J gave up 4 bases, with 11 bases separating them.

This clonotype has ten or more counts. The chain combines TRBV6-2 or TRBV6-3 with TRBJ2-1; D possibly matches TRBD1 or TRBD2 (5 bases each). The CDR3 totals 15 residues. Looked up from germline, CDR1 is MNHEY and CDR2 is SVGEGT. V was cut by 4 bases and J by 7 bases, with 17 bases left in between. CDR3 residues: CASSWGIQARNEQFF. The CDR3 DNA is TGTGCCAGCAGTTGGGGGATTCAAGCACGGAATGAGCAGTTCTTC.

This clonotype was seen at least ten times. This chain uses TRBV6-5 with TRBJ1-5; the D is unclear. Trimming removed 5 bases from V and 2 bases from J, with 10 bases in between. Germline V lookup: CDR1 MNHEY, CDR2 SVGAGI. This CDR3 spans 14 amino acids. Here the CDR3 DNA reads TGTGCCAGCAGTGCACTTAGTGGCAATCAGCCCCAGCATTTT. Amino acid sequence: CASSALSGNQPQHF.

V gene TRBV20-1 combines with J gene TRBJ1-1; D may be TRBD1 (5 bases). Germline V gene data show CDR1 as DFQATT and CDR2 as SNEGSKA (reference sequence). Trimming took off 5 bases at V and 1 base at J, with 17 bases between the two ends. This CDR3 spans 15 amino acids. As DNA, the CDR3 is TGCAGTGCTCCCTTTCGACAGACACAGAACACTGAAGCTTTCTTT. It codes for CSAPFRQTQNTEAFF.